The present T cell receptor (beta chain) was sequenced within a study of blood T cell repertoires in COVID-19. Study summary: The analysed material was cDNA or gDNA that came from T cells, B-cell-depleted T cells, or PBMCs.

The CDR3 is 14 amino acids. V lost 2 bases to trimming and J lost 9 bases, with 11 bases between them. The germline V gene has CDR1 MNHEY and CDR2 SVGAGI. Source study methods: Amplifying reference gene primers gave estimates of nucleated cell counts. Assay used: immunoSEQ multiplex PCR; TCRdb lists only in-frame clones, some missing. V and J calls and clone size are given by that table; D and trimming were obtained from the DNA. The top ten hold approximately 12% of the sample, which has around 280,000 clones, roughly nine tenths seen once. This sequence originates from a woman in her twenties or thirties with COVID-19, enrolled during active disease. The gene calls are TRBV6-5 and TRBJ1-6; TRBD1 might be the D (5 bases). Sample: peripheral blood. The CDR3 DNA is TGTGCCAGCAGTTACCCGGGACTGAGTTCACCCCTCCACTTT. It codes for CASSYPGLSSPLHF.